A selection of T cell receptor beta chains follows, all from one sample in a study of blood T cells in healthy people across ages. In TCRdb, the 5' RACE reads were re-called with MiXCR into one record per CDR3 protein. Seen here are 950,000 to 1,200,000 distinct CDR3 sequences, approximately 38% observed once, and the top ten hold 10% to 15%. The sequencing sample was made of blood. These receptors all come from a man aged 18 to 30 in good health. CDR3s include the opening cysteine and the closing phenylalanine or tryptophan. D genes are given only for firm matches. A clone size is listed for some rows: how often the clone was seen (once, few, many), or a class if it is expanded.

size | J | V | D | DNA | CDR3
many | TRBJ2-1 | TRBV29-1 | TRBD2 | TGCAGCGTCACCGGGACTAGCTACAATGAGCAGTTCTTC | CSVTGTSYNEQFF
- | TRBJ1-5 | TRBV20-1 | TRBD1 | TGCAGTGCTAGGACAGGGGGCGCGGTTAGCAATCAGCCCCAGCATTTT | CSARTGGAVSNQPQHF
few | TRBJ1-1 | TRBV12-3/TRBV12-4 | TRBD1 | TGTGCCAGCAGCAACAGGGGCGCGAGCACTGAAGCTTTCTTT | CASSNRGASTEAFF
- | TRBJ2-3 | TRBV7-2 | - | TGTGCCAGCAGCTTCTCAGGGAAGACAGATACGCAGTATTTT | CASSFSGKTDTQYF
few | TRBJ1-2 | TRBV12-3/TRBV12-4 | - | TGTGCCAGCAGTTCCCAGAGTATTACTTTGGGTGGCTACACCTTC | CASSSQSITLGGYTF
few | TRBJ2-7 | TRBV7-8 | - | TGTGCCAGCAGCGCTCAGGGAGGCGAGCAGTACTTC | CASSAQGGEQYF
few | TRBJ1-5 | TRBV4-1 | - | TGCGCCAGCAGCCACCCCCTAGGGGGGGGAAGCAATCAGCCCCAGCATTTT | CASSHPLGGGSNQPQHF
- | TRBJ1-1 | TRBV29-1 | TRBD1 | TGCAGCGGACGACAGGGAGATACTGAAGCTTTCTTT | CSGRQGDTEAFF
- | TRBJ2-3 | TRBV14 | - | TGTGCCAGCAGCGACCTATACAGGGAAGATACGCAGTATTTT | CASSDLYREDTQYF
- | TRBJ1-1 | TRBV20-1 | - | TGCAGTGCTAGAGCAAATGGGGGCGGGGGCACTGAAGCTTTCTTT | CSARANGGGGTEAFF
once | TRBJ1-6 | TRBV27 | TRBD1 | TGTGCCAGCAGTCCCCTAGGGACAGGGACTTATAATTCACCCCTCCACTTT | CASSPLGTGTYNSPLHF
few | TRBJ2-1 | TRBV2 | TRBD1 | TGTGCCAGCAGCCCGGCAGGGGGTAATGAGCAGTTCTTC | CASSPAGGNEQFF
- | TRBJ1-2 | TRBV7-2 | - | TGTGCCAGCAGCAGGGTTGTTTCTAACTATGGCTACACCTTC | CASSRVVSNYGYTF
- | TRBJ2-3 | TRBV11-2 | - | TGTGCCAGCAGCTTAGATAAGTCAGATACGCAGTATTTT | CASSLDKSDTQYF
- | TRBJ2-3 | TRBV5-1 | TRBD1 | TGCGCCAGCAGCCGGGACAGATTCACAGATACGCAGTATTTT | CASSRDRFTDTQYF
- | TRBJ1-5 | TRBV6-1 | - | TGTGCCAGCACTAATAGGGGTCGGGTGCAGCCCCAGCATTTT | CASTNRGRVQPQHF
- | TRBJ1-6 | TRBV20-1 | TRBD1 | TGCAGTGCTAGAACTGGACAGGGGGCTAATAATTCACCCCTCCACTTT | CSARTGQGANNSPLHF
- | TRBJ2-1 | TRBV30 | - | TGTGCCGGGAGTCGGGTCTATGAGCAGTTCTTC | CAGSRVYEQFF
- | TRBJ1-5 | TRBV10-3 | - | TGTGCCATCAGTGAGAGGCAGGATGATCAGCCCCAGCATTTT | CAISERQDDQPQHF
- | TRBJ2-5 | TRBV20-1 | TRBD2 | TGCAGTGCTAGAGATCCAGGCGGGGGGGCTAAAGAGACCCAGTACTTC | CSARDPGGGAKETQYF